Each of the 14 T cell receptor beta chains below was sequenced from the same sample in a study of CD8 T cells in ankylosing spondylitis. MiXCR was run by TCRdb on the 5' RACE reads, yielding one entry per CDR3 protein. The repertoire includes 150,000 to 200,000 distinct CDR3 sequences, about a third of them detected once, and 4.5% to 6% sits in the top ten. Source material: synovial fluid, either unsorted or a sorted T cell fraction (not recorded which). Receptor source: a male donor with ankylosing spondylitis.

This rearrangement joins TRBV7-3 to TRBJ1-6; D not resolved. Trimming stripped 6 bases from V and 0 bases from J, with 15 bases between. Germline values: CDR1 SGHTA, CDR2 FQGTGA. CDR3 size: 17 residues. The CDR3 DNA is TGTGCCAGCAGTACGGACGACGGTAGCTCCTATAATTCACCCCTCCACTTT. As protein: CASSTDDGSSYNSPLHF.

This clonotype occurred many times. The rearrangement uses TRBV7-8 and TRBJ2-1, with 13 bases fitting TRBD2. Germline trimming cut 4 bases from V and 6 bases from J; bases unmatched to any gene: 6. CDR3 size: 16 residues. CDR1 and CDR2 (germline): SGHVS, FQNEAQ. In DNA form, the CDR3 reads TGTGCCAGCAGCTCCTATACTAGCGGGGGGGCCAATGAGCAGTTCTTC. It translates to CASSSYTSGGANEQFF.

The chain combines TRBV3-1 with TRBJ1-1; maybe TRBD1 (5 bases). Germline loops: CDR1 LGHDT, CDR2 YNNKEL (reference sequence). The CDR3 loop spans 15 amino acids. V gave up 1 base and J gave up 5 bases, with 14 bases separating them. The CDR3 loop reads CASSQGGGAGTEAFF. For the CDR3, the DNA is TGTGCCAGCAGCCAAGGAGGAGGGGCGGGAACTGAAGCTTTCTTT.

This clonotype was found many times. The chain joins TRBV28 to TRBJ2-5; the match to TRBD2 covers 13 bases. V trimming: 6 bases; J trimming: 5 bases; junction bases outside the gene matches: 9. There are 16 residues in the CDR3. Germline V lookup: CDR1 MDHEN, CDR2 SYDVKM. CDR3 amino acids: CASSLGLAGALETQYF. The DNA for the CDR3 is TGTGCCAGCAGCCTCGGACTAGCGGGAGCGTTGGAGACCCAGTACTTC.

This clonotype was seen ten or more times. The rearrangement uses TRBV7-9 and TRBJ1-4; 10 bases are a match to TRBD1. CDR1 SEHNR and CDR2 FQNEAQ come from the germline V gene (reference sequence). The CDR3 sequence is 14 residues long. V trimming: 6 bases; J trimming: 4 bases; junction bases outside the gene matches: 2. The DNA of the CDR3 is TGTGCCAGCAGTCGGACAGGGGGTAATGAAAAACTGTTTTTT. This sequence encodes CASSRTGGNEKLFF.

The J gene is TRBJ2-3, the V gene TRBV12-3 or TRBV12-4; 7 bases line up with TRBD1. J was trimmed by 6 bases and V by 7 bases; bases with no gene match: 22. The length of the CDR3 is 18 residues. The CDR3 loop reads CASNSGGKQGLSLDTQYF. CDR3 nucleotides: TGTGCCAGCAACTCGGGTGGGAAACAGGGGTTGTCTCTCGATACGCAGTATTTT.

This clonotype has a handful of counts. The chain joins TRBV6-1 to TRBJ1-1; no clear D. Trimming took off 1 base at V and 6 bases at J, with 9 bases between the two ends. The CDR3 has 13 amino acids. The germline V gene encodes CDR1 MNHNS and CDR2 SASEGT. The CDR3 nucleotides read TGTGCCAGCAGTGAAGAGGTCGGGTCTGAAGCTTTCTTT. Translation gives CASSEEVGSEAFF.

The J gene is TRBJ2-7, the V gene TRBV30; D unclear. The CDR3 has 16 amino acids. V was trimmed by 1 base and J by 2 bases, leaving 18 bases between them. CDR1 is GTSNPN and CDR2 is SVGIG in the germline V gene (reference sequence). DNA of the CDR3: TGTGCCTGGAGTGCCCCTAATGTCAAAACCACCTACGAGCAGTACTTC. Amino acids: CAWSAPNVKTTYEQYF.

This clonotype showed up just a few times. CDR3 nucleotide sequence: TGTGCCTGGAGTGTTGGACAGGGTCATGGCTACACCTTC. Its translation is CAWSVGQGHGYTF. The chain carries TRBV30 and TRBJ1-2, with TRBD1 matching over 8 bases. The V segment lost 0 bases and the J segment 6 bases; nucleotides outside the gene matches: 3. Germline V CDR1 and CDR2: GTSNPN, SVGIG (reference sequence). The CDR3 spans 13 residues. The full variable domain, in which reference TRBV30 and TRBJ1-2 provide the parts outside the CDR3, is SQTIHQWPATLVQPVGSPLSLECTVEGTSNPNLYWYRQAAGRGLQLLFYSVGIGQISSEVPQNLSASRPQDRQFILSSKKLLLSDSGFYLCAWSVGQGHGYTFGSGTRLTVV.

This clonotype was observed at least ten times. The CDR3 region has the DNA TGCAGTGCTAGACAAGGGGAAAAAGGCCTAGGCACCGGGGAGCTGTTTTTT. Its protein product is CSARQGEKGLGTGELFF. The chain combines TRBV20-1 with TRBJ2-2; D is possibly TRBD1 (5 bases). Looked up from germline, CDR1 is DFQATT and CDR2 is SNEGSKA (reference sequence). V lost 2 bases to trimming and J lost 4 bases, with 20 bases between them. The CDR3 is 17 amino acids.

The J gene is TRBJ2-1, the V gene TRBV20-1, with 14 bases that match TRBD2. J lost 7 bases, V lost 7 bases, and 9 bases had no gene match. Germline CDR1 reads DFQATT; CDR2 reads SNEGSKA (reference sequence). The CDR3 runs to 15 residues. CDR3 region: CSVPGLAGEENEQFF. In nucleotides, the CDR3 is TGCAGTGTCCCGGGACTAGCGGGAGAGGAGAATGAGCAGTTCTTC.

The chain links TRBV6-4 to TRBJ2-3; a possible D gene is TRBD2 (6 bases). Germline values: CDR1 MRHNA, CDR2 SNTAGT. Trimming shortened V by 5 bases and J by 0 bases, and 6 bases separated the two germline ends. The CDR3 is 13 residues long. In nucleotides, the CDR3 is TGTGCCAGCAGTAGCGGGAGCACAGATACGCAGTATTTT. Encoded protein: CASSSGSTDTQYF.

The rearrangement uses TRBV3-1 and TRBJ1-1; D not resolved. Trimming took 0 bases from V and 1 from J, leaving 9 bases between them. The CDR3 runs to 15 residues. Germline-derived CDR1 and CDR2 are LGHDT and YNNKEL (reference sequence). For the CDR3, the DNA is TGTGCCAGCAGCCAAGATAGGGCCAGGAACACTGAAGCTTTCTTT. This encodes CASSQDRARNTEAFF.

This rearrangement joins TRBV9 to TRBJ2-5, with D perhaps TRBD1 or TRBD2 (6 bases each). The CDR3 totals 14 residues. Per the germline V gene, CDR1 is SGDLS and CDR2 is YYNGEE. V lost 0 bases, J lost 5 bases, and 11 bases lay in between. The CDR3 here is CASSVGGALETQYF. CDR3 in DNA: TGTGCCAGCAGCGTAGGGGGGGCGTTGGAGACCCAGTACTTC.